A selection of T cell receptor beta chains follows, all from one sample in a study of T cells expressing NK-cell markers. TCRdb re-called the 5' RACE reads; every CDR3 protein appears as one record, without DNA. Found here are a few hundred thousand distinct CDR3 sequences; the top ten clones hold approximately 3.6%. The sequenced sample was blood T cells: a sorted CD56 or NKG2C T cell subset, CD4+ or CD8+ T cells, or bulk PBMC T cells (not recorded which). The receptors were gathered from a man younger than 35 in good health. Each CDR3 is given with its conserved first and last residue.

v_gene	j_gene	CDR3aa
TRBV3-1	TRBJ2-5	CASSQLDAQETQYF
TRBV27	TRBJ1-4	CASSPWTGSEKLFF
TRBV7-8	TRBJ2-5	CASSPRLQTQYF
TRBV6-2/TRBV6-3	TRBJ2-7	CASSRPLPPYEQYF
TRBV6-2/TRBV6-3	TRBJ1-5	CASSYDPPPWGNQPQHF
TRBV12-3/TRBV12-4	TRBJ2-3	CASRPTTGGHGADTQYF
TRBV6-1	TRBJ2-1	CASSDPGLGSDEQFF
TRBV28	TRBJ2-5	CASSLAGLVTQETQYF
TRBV20-1	TRBJ2-2	CSARSGDRNTGELFF
TRBV29-1	TRBJ2-1	CSVDERLAYNEQFF
TRBV12-3/TRBV12-4	TRBJ1-2	CASSAGQLGMGYTF
TRBV5-1	TRBJ2-3	CASGLADSTDTQYF
TRBV4-1	TRBJ2-2	CASSQLLSGVNTGELFF
TRBV5-1	TRBJ2-1	CASSSTSDEQFF